This TCR beta chain derives from a study of T cell clonality in common variable immunodeficiency (dated by TCRdb to the mid-2010s). Overall study results and their limits: According to the authors, figuring out what caused the increased clonality in CVID would require sequencing the repertoires of T cell subpopulations. Compared with healthy controls, CVID subjects showed increased TCRbeta clonality (t-test p = 0.018), a feature most characteristic of about a third of subjects. Correlations between repertoire features and clinical complications were limited by patient heterogeneity within the CVID cohort. Even though DNA input was equal, the average per sample came to 75,000 to 95,000 unique sequences for controls compared with some 29,000 for CVID samples. Reportedly, TCRbeta sequences from CVID had fewer deletions and N-nucleotide insertions, and highly modified clones with 13 or more V deletions were absent from CVID. CVID subjects shared fewer TCRbeta clones with each other than healthy controls did (p < 0.0001).

CVID samples and control samples contributed equivalent amounts of genomic DNA as sequencing input. For every sample, a 60 bp segment covering the rearranged TCRbeta CDR3 region was amplified and then sequenced. The immunoSEQ assay, a bias-corrected multiplex PCR combined with high-throughput sequencing, was used for TCRbeta amplification. Per the source publication's procedure: Every unique nucleotide sequence counted as a clone and was annotated with V, D and J genes, copy number and frequency. Sequences were labeled productive if in frame, and non-productive if out of frame or containing stop codons. As previously described, clonality was computed from Shannon's entropy. The predicted amino acid sequences of productive clones were used to derive the mean CDR3 Kyte-Doolittle hydropathy. The R hclust function was used to hierarchically cluster scaled V gene usage with Manhattan distance and complete linkage. Sharing of clones by CDR3 amino acid sequence was evaluated through resampling of 12 repertoires per group over 100 rounds. The repertoires were searched for approximately 70 published EBV-specific and some 240 published CMV-specific TCRbeta sequences. After a couple of CVID samples that produced fewer than 10,000 sequences were dropped from the analysis, 35 to 50 CVID repertoires remained. Not all clones reach the TCRdb copy of this immuneACCESS table, which keeps in-frame sequences only. Checked studies attribute under half of the gap to unresolved V genes and leave the rest unexplained. That table furnishes V, J and clone size, whereas the DNA furnished D and trimming. In this sample the table shows tens of thousands of clones, and no singletons are among them. The top ten clonotypes cover about 3.6% of the sample.

Including the terminal cysteine and phenylalanine, the CDR3 comprises 15 residues. Of the CDR3's DNA, 36 bases were read; they are in frame from base 1. Trimmed from V: 4 bases; trimmed from J: 4 bases; junction bases lacking a gene match: 7. CDR1 and CDR2, per the germline V gene, are SGHRS and YFSETQ. At least ten counts were recorded for this clone. Its specific antigen is unknown. The read halts 3 residues ahead of the CDR3 end, with the missing end drawn from the germline J gene. Predominantly Caucasian heritage was noted among both the CVID patients and the healthy controls. Heparinized peripheral whole blood samples of roughly 5 to 9 ml were obtained from each donor. Genomic DNA from adults with common variable immune deficiency (CVID) and from healthy adult controls was the source for sequencing TCRbeta CDR3 repertoires. The control group was made up of roughly 22 healthy adult volunteers (approximately 10 male and around 12 female) whose ages ranged from about 20 to 70 years, with a mean age of roughly 30. Diluted blood was density-centrifuged over Hypaque 1077 or Ficoll-Paque to isolate peripheral blood mononuclear cells. Genomic DNA was obtained from unsorted mononuclear cells through either Qiagen column purification or a centrifugation-based method.

The specimen sequenced was peripheral blood mononuclear cells. The receptor comes from a person between 18 and 75 years old in good health. This chain is built from TRBV5-1 and TRBJ1-2; TRBD1 fits 10 bases in the junction. Partial CDR3 DNA: TGCGCCAGCAGCCCGGACAGGGGGAGAATCTATGGC. Translated, it reads CASSPDRGRIYG. The complete CDR3 reads CASSPDRGRIYGYTF.